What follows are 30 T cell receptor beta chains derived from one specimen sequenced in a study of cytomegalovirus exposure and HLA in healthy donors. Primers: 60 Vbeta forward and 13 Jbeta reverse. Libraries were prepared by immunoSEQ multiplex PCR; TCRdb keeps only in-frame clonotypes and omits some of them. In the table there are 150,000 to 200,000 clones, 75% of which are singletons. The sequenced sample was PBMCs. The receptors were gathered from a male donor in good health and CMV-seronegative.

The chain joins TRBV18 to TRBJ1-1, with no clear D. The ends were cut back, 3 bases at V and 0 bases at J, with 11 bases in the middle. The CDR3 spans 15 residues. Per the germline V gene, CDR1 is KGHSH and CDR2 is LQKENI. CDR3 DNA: TGTGCCAGCTCACCCTTGAGGCAGATGAACACTGAAGCTTTCTTT. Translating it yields CASSPLRQMNTEAFF.

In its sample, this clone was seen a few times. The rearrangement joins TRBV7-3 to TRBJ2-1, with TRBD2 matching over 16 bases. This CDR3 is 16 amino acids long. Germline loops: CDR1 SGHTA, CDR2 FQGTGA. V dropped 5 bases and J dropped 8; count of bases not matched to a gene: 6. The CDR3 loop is CASSLGGLAGGDEQFF. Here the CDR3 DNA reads TGTGCCAGCAGCCTAGGGGGACTAGCGGGAGGGGATGAGCAGTTCTTC.

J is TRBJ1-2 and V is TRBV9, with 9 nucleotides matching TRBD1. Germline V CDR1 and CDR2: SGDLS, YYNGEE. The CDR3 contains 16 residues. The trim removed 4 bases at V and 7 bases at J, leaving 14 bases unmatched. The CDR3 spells CASSLLGGQGGSGYTF. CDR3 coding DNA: TGTGCCAGCAGCCTTCTGGGGGGACAGGGAGGGTCTGGCTACACCTTC. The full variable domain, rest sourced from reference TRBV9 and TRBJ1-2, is DSGVTQTPKHLITATGQRVTLRCSPRSGDLSVYWYQQSLDQGLQFLIQYYNGEERAKGNILERFSAQQFPDLHSELNLSSLELGDSALYFCASSLLGGQGGSGYTFGSGTRLTVV.

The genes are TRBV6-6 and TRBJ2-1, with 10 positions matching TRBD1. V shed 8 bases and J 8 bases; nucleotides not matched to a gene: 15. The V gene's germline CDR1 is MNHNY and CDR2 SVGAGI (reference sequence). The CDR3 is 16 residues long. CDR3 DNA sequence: TGTGCCAGCCCTAAGACGGACAGGGGGAATGTCGATGAGCAGTTCTTC. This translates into CASPKTDRGNVDEQFF.

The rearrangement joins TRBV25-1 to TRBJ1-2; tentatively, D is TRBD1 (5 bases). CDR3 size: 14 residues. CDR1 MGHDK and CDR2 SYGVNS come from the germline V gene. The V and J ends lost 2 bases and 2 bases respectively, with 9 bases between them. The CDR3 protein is CASSEVGQNYGYTF. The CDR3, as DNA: TGTGCCAGCAGTGAAGTCGGACAAAACTATGGCTACACCTTC.

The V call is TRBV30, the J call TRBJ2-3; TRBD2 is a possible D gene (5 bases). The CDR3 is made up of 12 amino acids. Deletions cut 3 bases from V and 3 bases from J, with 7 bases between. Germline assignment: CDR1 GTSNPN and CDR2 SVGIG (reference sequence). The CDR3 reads CAWSRTTDTQYF. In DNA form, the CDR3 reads TGTGCCTGGAGCCGGACTACAGATACGCAGTATTTT.

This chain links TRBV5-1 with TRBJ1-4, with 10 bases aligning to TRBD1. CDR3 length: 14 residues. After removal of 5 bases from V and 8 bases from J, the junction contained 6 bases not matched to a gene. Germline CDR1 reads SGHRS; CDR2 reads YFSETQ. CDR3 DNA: TGCGCCAGCAGTCGGGACAGGGGAGGGGAAAAACTGTTTTTT. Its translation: CASSRDRGGEKLFF.

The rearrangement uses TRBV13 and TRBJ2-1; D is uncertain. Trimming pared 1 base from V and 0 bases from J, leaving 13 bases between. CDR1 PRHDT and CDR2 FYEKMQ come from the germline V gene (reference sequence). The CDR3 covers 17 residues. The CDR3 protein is CASSLVGRMSSYNEQFF. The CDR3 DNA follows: TGTGCCAGCAGCTTAGTAGGCAGGATGAGCTCCTACAATGAGCAGTTCTTC.

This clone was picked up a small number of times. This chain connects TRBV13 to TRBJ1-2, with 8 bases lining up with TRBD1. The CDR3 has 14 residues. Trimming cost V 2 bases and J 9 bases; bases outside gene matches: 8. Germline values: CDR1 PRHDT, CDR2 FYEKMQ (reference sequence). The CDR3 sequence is CASSLRRQGISYTF. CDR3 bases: TGTGCCAGCAGCTTACGCCGACAGGGGATAAGCTACACCTTC.

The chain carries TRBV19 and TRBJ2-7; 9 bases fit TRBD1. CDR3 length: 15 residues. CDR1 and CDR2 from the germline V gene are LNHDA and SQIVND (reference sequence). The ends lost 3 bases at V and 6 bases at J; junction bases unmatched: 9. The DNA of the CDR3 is TGTGCCAGTAGTATCTTGGGGACAGGGAAGGGCGAGCAGTACTTC. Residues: CASSILGTGKGEQYF. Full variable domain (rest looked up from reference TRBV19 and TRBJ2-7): DGGITQSPKYLFRKEGQNVTLSCEQNLNHDAMYWYRQDPGQGLRLIYYSQIVNDFQKGDIAEGYSVSREKKESFPLTVTSAQKNPTAFYLCASSILGTGKGEQYFGPGTRLTVT.

The CDR3 DNA sequence: TGTGCCAGCAGTGATGGACAAGTTGCCAAAAACATTCAGTACTTC. Amino acids: CASSDGQVAKNIQYF. This rearrangement joins TRBV28 to TRBJ2-4; D might be TRBD1 (5 bases). The germline CDR1 and CDR2 sequences are MDHEN and SYDVKM. The CDR3 spans 15 residues. The V gene lost 5 bases and the J gene lost 1 base, with 12 bases spanning the gap. The full variable domain, rest sourced from reference TRBV28 and TRBJ2-4, is DVKVTQSSRYLVKRTGEKVFLECVQDMDHENMFWYRQDPGLGLRLIYFSYDVKMKEKGDIPEGYSVSREKKERFSLILESASTNQTSMYLCASSDGQVAKNIQYFGAGTRLSVL.

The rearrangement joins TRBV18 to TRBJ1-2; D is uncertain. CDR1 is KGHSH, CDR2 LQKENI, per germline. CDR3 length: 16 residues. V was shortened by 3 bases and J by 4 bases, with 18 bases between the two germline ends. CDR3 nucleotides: TGTGCCAGCTCACCGGAGGGTCAGCTTCGCGTCTATGGCTACACCTTC. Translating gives CASSPEGQLRVYGYTF.

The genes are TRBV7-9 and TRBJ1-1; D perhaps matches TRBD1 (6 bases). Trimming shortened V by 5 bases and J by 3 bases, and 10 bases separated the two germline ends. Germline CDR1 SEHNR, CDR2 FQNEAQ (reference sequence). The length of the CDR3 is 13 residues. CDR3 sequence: CASSNPGDTEAFF. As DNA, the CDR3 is TGTGCCAGCAGCAATCCAGGGGACACTGAAGCTTTCTTT.

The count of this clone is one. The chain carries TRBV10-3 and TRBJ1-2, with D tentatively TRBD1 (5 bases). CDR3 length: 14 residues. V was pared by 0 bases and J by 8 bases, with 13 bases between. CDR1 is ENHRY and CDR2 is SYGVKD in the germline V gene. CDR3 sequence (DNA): TGTGCCATCAGTGAGTCTGAAGGGGCAGCCGGCTACACCTTC. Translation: CAISESEGAAGYTF.

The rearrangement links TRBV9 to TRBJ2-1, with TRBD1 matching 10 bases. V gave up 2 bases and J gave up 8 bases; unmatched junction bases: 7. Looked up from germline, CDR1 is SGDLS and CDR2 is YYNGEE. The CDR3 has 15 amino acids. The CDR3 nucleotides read TGTGCCAGCAGCGTCCGGGACAGGGGTAGCGATGAGCAGTTCTTC. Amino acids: CASSVRDRGSDEQFF. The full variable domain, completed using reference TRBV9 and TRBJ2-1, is DSGVTQTPKHLITATGQRVTLRCSPRSGDLSVYWYQQSLDQGLQFLIQYYNGEERAKGNILERFSAQQFPDLHSELNLSSLELGDSALYFCASSVRDRGSDEQFFGPGTRLTVL.

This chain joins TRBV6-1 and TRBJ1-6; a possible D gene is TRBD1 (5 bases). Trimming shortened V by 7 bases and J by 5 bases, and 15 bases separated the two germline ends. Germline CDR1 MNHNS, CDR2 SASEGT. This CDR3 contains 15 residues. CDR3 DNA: TGTGCCAGCACCCGGGGGTGGGGGAATAATTCACCCCTCCACTTT. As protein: CASTRGWGNNSPLHF.

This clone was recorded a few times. The CDR3 sequence is CARTSGGTETQYF. In nucleotides, the CDR3 is TGTGCACGGACTAGCGGGGGGACAGAGACCCAGTACTTC. The chain employs TRBV6-1 and TRBJ2-5; 14 bases align to TRBD2. Germline loops: CDR1 MNHNS, CDR2 SASEGT. The CDR3 has 13 amino acids.

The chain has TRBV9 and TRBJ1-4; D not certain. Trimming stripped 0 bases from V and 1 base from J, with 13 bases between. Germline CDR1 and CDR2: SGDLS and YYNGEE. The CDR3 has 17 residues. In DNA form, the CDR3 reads TGTGCCAGCAGCGTAGCGGGAGGGTTCGGAACTAATGAAAAACTGTTTTTT. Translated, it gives CASSVAGGFGTNEKLFF.

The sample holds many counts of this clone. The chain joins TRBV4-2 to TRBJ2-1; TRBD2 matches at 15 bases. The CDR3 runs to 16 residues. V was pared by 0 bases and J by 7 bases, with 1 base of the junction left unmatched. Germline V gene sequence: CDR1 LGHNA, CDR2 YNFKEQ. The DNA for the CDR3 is TGTGCCAGCAGCCAAGATGGGACTAGCGGGGGGAATGAGCAGTTCTTC. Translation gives CASSQDGTSGGNEQFF.

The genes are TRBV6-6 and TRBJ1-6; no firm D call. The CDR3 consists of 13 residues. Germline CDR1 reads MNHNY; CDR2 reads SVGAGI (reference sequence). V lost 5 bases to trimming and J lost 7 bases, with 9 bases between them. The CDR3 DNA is TGTGCCAGCAGTACAACCGAAAATTCACCCCTCCACTTT. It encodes CASSTTENSPLHF.

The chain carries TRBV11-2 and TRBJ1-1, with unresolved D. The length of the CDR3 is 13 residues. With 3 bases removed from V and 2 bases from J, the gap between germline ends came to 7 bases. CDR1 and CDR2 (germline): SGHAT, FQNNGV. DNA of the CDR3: TGTGCCAGCAGCTTCAACAGTAACACTGAAGCTTTCTTT. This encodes CASSFNSNTEAFF.

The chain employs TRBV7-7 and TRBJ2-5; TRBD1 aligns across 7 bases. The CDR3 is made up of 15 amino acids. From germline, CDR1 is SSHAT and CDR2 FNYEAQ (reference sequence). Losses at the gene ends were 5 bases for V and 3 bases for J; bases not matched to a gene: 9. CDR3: CASSARQGREETQYF. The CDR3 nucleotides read TGTGCCAGCAGCGCGAGACAGGGAAGGGAAGAGACCCAGTACTTC.

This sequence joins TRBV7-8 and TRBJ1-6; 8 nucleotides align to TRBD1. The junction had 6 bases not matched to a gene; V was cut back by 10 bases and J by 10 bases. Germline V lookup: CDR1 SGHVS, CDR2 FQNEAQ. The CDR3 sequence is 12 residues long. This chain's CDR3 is CATSGGWSPLHF. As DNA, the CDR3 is TGTGCCACCTCAGGGGGCTGGTCACCCCTCCACTTT.

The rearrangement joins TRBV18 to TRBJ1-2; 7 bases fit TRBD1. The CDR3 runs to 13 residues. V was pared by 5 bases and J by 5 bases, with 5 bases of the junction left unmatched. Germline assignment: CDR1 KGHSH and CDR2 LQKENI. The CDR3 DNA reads TGTGCCAGCTCAGCAGACAGGGCGTATGGCTACACCTTC. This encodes CASSADRAYGYTF.

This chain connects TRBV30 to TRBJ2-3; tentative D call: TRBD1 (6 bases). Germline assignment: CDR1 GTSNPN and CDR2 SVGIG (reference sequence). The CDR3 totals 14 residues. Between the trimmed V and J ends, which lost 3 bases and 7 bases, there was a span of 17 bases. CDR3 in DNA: TGTGCCTGGAGCCCCAAAGGGACACGGAATACGCAGTATTTT. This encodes CAWSPKGTRNTQYF.

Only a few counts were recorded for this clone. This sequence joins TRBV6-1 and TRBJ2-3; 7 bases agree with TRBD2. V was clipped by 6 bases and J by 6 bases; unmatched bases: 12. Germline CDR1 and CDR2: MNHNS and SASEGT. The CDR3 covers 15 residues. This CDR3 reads CASRPGGSFMDTQYF. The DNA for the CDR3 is TGTGCCAGCAGGCCCGGGGGGAGCTTCATGGATACGCAGTATTTT.

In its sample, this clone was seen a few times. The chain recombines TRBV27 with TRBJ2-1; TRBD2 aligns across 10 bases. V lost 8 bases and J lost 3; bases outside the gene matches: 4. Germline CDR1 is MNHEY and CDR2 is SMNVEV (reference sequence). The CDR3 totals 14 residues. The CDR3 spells CASCTSGNYNEQFF. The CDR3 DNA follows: TGTGCCAGCTGCACTAGCGGGAACTACAATGAGCAGTTCTTC.

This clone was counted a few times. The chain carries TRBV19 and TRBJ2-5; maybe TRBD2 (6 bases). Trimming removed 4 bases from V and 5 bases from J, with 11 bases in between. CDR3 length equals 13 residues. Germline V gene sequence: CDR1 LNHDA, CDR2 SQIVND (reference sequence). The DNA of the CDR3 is TGTGCCAGTAGTACCCCGGGGGACGAGACCCAGTACTTC. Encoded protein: CASSTPGDETQYF.

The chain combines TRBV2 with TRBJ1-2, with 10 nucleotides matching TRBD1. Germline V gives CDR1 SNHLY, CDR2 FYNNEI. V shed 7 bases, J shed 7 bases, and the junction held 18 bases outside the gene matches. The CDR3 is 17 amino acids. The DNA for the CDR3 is TGTGCCAGCACCCCATCCCGGACAGGGGGAACAACAAGTGGCTACACCTTC. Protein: CASTPSRTGGTTSGYTF.

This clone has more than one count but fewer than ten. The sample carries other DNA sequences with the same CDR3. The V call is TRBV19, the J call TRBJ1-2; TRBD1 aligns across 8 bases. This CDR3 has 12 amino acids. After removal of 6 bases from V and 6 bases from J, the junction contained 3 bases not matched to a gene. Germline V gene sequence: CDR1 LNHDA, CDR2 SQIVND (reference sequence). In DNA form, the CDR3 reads TGTGCCAGTAGCCAGGGGGCGGATGGCTACACCTTC. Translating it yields CASSQGADGYTF. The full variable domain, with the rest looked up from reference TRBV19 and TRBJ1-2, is DGGITQSPKYLFRKEGQNVTLSCEQNLNHDAMYWYRQDPGQGLRLIYYSQIVNDFQKGDIAEGYSVSREKKESFPLTVTSAQKNPTAFYLCASSQGADGYTFGSGTRLTVV.